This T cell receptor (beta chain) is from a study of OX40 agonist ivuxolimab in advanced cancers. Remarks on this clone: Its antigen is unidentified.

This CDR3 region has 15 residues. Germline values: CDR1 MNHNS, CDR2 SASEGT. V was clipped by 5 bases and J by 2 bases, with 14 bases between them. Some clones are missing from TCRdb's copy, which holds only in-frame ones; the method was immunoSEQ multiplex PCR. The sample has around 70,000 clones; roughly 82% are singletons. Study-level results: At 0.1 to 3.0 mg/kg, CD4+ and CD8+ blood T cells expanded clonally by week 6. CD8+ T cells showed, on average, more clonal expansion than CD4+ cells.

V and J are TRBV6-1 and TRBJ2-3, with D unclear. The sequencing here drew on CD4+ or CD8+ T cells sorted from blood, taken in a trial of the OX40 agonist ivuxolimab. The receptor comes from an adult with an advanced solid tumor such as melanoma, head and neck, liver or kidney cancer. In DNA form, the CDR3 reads TGTGCCAGCAGTAACGGTCTTCTTCTCACAGATACGCAGTATTTT. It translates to CASSNGLLLTDTQYF.